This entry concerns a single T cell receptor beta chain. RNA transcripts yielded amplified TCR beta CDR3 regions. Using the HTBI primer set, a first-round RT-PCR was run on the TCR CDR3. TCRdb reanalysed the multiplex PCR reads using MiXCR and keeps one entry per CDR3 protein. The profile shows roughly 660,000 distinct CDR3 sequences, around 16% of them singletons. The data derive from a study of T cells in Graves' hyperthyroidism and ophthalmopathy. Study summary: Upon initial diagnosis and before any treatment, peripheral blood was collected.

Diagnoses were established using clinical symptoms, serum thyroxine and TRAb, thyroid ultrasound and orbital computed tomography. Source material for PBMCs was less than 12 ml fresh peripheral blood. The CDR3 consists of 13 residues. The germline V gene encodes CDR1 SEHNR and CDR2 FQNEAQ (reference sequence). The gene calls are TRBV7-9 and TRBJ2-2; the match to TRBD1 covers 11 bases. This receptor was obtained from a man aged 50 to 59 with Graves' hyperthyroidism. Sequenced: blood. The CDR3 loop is CTVGTGGTGELFF. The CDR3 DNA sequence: TGTACGGTCGGGACAGGGGGCACCGGGGAGCTGTTTTTT.